These T cell receptor beta chains were read from a single sample in a study of T cell responses to AZD1222 COVID-19 vaccine. Only in-frame clones appear in the TCRdb table, and some are missing; sequencing was by immunoSEQ multiplex PCR. The sample lists about 120,000 clones, roughly 85% occurring once. The source was peripheral blood, collected on day 0 of AZD1222 vaccination. These receptors all stem from an adult in good health. Each CDR3 is given with its conserved first and last residue. D genes are given only for firm matches. Not every row has a clone size; where given, it reads once, few, many or a size class.

d_call: TRBD2
v_call: TRBV3-1/TRBV3-2
j_call: TRBJ2-7
clone_size: once
cdr3_nt: TGTGCCAGCAGAGGAAGGGGACTAGCGGCCTACGAGCAGTACTTC
cdr3_aa: CASRGRGLAAYEQYF

d_call: TRBD2
v_call: TRBV30
j_call: TRBJ2-1
clone_size: NA
cdr3_nt: TGTGCCTGGAGCCGGGGACTAGCGGGGCACAATGAGCAGTTCTTC
cdr3_aa: CAWSRGLAGHNEQFF

d_call: NA
v_call: TRBV11-2
j_call: TRBJ1-2
clone_size: NA
cdr3_nt: TGTGCCAGCAGCTTAAATGACCTTCTGGGTGGCTACACCTTC
cdr3_aa: CASSLNDLLGGYTF

d_call: NA
v_call: TRBV30
j_call: TRBJ2-4
clone_size: NA
cdr3_nt: TGTGCCTGGAGTGTAGACCAAAACATTCAGTACTTC
cdr3_aa: CAWSVDQNIQYF

d_call: TRBD2
v_call: TRBV28
j_call: TRBJ2-7
clone_size: NA
cdr3_nt: TGTGCCAGCAGCGGTTGGGGGGGAACCTACGAGCAGTACTTC
cdr3_aa: CASSGWGGTYEQYF

d_call: NA
v_call: TRBV28
j_call: TRBJ1-1
clone_size: NA
cdr3_nt: TGTGCCAGCACAATAGGTTCCAGGAACACTGAAGCTTTCTTT
cdr3_aa: CASTIGSRNTEAFF

d_call: NA
v_call: TRBV28
j_call: TRBJ1-2
clone_size: NA
cdr3_nt: TGTGCCAGCAGTTTTGGGGGCTATGGCTACACCTTC
cdr3_aa: CASSFGGYGYTF

d_call: TRBD1
v_call: TRBV3-1/TRBV3-2
j_call: TRBJ1-2
clone_size: NA
cdr3_nt: TGTGCCAGCAGCCCAGGACAGGGTAACTATGGCTACACCTTC
cdr3_aa: CASSPGQGNYGYTF

d_call: TRBD2
v_call: TRBV19
j_call: TRBJ2-1
clone_size: NA
cdr3_nt: TGTGCCAGTAGTATGGTCGGACTAGCCTACAATGAGCAGTTCTTC
cdr3_aa: CASSMVGLAYNEQFF

d_call: NA
v_call: TRBV4-1
j_call: TRBJ2-3
clone_size: NA
cdr3_nt: TGCGCCAGCAGCCAAGCAGGCGGTACGCAGTATTTT
cdr3_aa: CASSQAGGTQYF

d_call: TRBD1
v_call: TRBV3-1/TRBV3-2
j_call: TRBJ1-1
clone_size: NA
cdr3_nt: TGTGCCAGCAACCGCGGGACAGCAAACACTGAAGCTTTCTTT
cdr3_aa: CASNRGTANTEAFF

d_call: NA
v_call: TRBV9
j_call: TRBJ1-3
clone_size: NA
cdr3_nt: TGTGCCAGCAGCGTCCAGGGTTCCTCTGGAAACACCATATATTTT
cdr3_aa: CASSVQGSSGNTIYF

d_call: NA
v_call: TRBV11-2
j_call: TRBJ1-2
clone_size: NA
cdr3_nt: TGTGCCAGCAGCTCAGGTCGTTATGGCTACACCTTC
cdr3_aa: CASSSGRYGYTF

d_call: TRBD1
v_call: TRBV2
j_call: TRBJ2-7
clone_size: NA
cdr3_nt: TGTGCCAGCAACGGACAGGGGGCTATCTACGAGCAGTACTTC
cdr3_aa: CASNGQGAIYEQYF

d_call: NA
v_call: TRBV19
j_call: TRBJ1-5
clone_size: NA
cdr3_nt: TGTGCCAGTAGTATAGACAGTTTCAATCAGCCCCAGCATTTT
cdr3_aa: CASSIDSFNQPQHF

d_call: NA
v_call: TRBV19
j_call: TRBJ2-7
clone_size: NA
cdr3_nt: TGTGCCAGTACGGACTTATACTACGAGCAGTACTTC
cdr3_aa: CASTDLYYEQYF

d_call: NA
v_call: TRBV15
j_call: TRBJ2-3
clone_size: once
cdr3_nt: TGTGCCACCAGCAGAAATAGGGGGGGGACAGATACGCAGTATTTT
cdr3_aa: CATSRNRGGTDTQYF

d_call: NA
v_call: TRBV4-2
j_call: TRBJ1-5
clone_size: NA
cdr3_nt: TGTGCCAGCAGCCAAGATGGGAGGGGTCAGCCCCAGCATTTT
cdr3_aa: CASSQDGRGQPQHF

d_call: TRBD1
v_call: TRBV19
j_call: TRBJ2-7
clone_size: NA
cdr3_nt: TGTGCCAGTAGTATGGTACCGGGACAGGGATCCTACGAGCAGTACTTC
cdr3_aa: CASSMVPGQGSYEQYF

d_call: NA
v_call: TRBV30
j_call: TRBJ1-3
clone_size: NA
cdr3_nt: TGTGCCTGGAGGTGGGGACGGGGGTCAGACACCATATATTTT
cdr3_aa: CAWRWGRGSDTIYF

d_call: NA
v_call: TRBV5-4
j_call: TRBJ2-1
clone_size: NA
cdr3_nt: TGTGCCAGCAGCTACCAAGATCAACCTGCCTTCTTC
cdr3_aa: CASSYQDQPAFF

d_call: NA
v_call: TRBV7-3
j_call: TRBJ2-3
clone_size: NA
cdr3_nt: TGTGCCAGCAGCTTAACGGGAAATACGCAGTATTTT
cdr3_aa: CASSLTGNTQYF

d_call: TRBD1
v_call: TRBV5-1
j_call: TRBJ1-4
clone_size: NA
cdr3_nt: TGCGCCAGCAGCCCAGGACAGGGTAGGGAAAAACTGTTTTTT
cdr3_aa: CASSPGQGREKLFF

d_call: TRBD2
v_call: TRBV27
j_call: TRBJ2-1
clone_size: NA
cdr3_nt: TGTGCCAGCAGCCTTGCGGTGGGACTAGCGAGGAATGAGCAGTTCTTC
cdr3_aa: CASSLAVGLARNEQFF

d_call: TRBD1
v_call: TRBV5-1
j_call: TRBJ2-7
clone_size: NA
cdr3_nt: TGCGCCAGCAGCGGAGGCGGACAGGGGGCTTCCTACGAGCAGTACTTC
cdr3_aa: CASSGGGQGASYEQYF

d_call: NA
v_call: TRBV5-6
j_call: TRBJ1-4
clone_size: NA
cdr3_nt: TGTGCCAGCAGCCTCGGGGAAAAACTGTTTTTT
cdr3_aa: CASSLGEKLFF

d_call: TRBD2
v_call: TRBV11-2
j_call: TRBJ2-2
clone_size: NA
cdr3_nt: TGTGCCAGCAGCTTAGATCGGCGTCGACTAGCGGGAGGGTCCGGGGAGCTGTTTTTT
cdr3_aa: CASSLDRRRLAGGSGELFF

d_call: NA
v_call: TRBV6-5
j_call: TRBJ1-6
clone_size: NA
cdr3_nt: TGTGCCAGCAGTCACACCAATTCACCCCTCCACTTT
cdr3_aa: CASSHTNSPLHF

d_call: NA
v_call: TRBV28
j_call: TRBJ1-3
clone_size: medium-sized
cdr3_nt: TGTGCCAGCAGCCGCGGTGGCTCTGGAAACACCATATATTTT
cdr3_aa: CASSRGGSGNTIYF